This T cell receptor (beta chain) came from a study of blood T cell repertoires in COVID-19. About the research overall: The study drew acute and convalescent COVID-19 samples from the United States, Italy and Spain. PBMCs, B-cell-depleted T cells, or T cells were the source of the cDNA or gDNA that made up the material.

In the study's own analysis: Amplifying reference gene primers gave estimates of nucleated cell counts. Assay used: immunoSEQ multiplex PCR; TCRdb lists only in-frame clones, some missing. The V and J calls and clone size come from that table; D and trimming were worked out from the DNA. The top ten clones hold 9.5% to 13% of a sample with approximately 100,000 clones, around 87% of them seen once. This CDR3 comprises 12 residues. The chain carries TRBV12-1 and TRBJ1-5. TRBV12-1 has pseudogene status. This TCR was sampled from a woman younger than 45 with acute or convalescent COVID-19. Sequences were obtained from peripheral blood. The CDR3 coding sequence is TGTGCCCCCGGAGGGTGCAATCAGCCCCAGCATTTT. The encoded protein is CAPGGCNQPQHF.